One and the same sample provided the 17 T cell receptor beta chains below, sequenced in a study of blood T cell repertoires in COVID-19. TCRdb's table, derived via immunoSEQ multiplex PCR, lists solely in-frame clones and lacks some. This table holds a few hundred thousand clones, approximately 78% found once. The sequenced sample consisted of peripheral blood. These receptors were collected from a woman of 80 years or more with acute or convalescent COVID-19.

This clone was observed a few times. The chain joins TRBV7-3 to TRBJ2-1, with TRBD2 matching 14 bases. V trimming: 2 bases; J trimming: 9 bases; junction bases outside the gene matches: 9. Looked up from germline, CDR1 is SGHTA and CDR2 is FQGTGA. The CDR3 has 17 amino acids. CDR3 sequence reads: CASSLSRLAGGPGEQFF. CDR3 DNA: TGTGCCAGCAGCTTATCCCGACTAGCGGGGGGGCCAGGTGAGCAGTTCTTC.

This clone was seen a handful of times. The chain uses TRBV6-2 or TRBV6-3 and TRBJ1-3; possible D gene TRBD1, 5 bases. CDR1 and CDR2 from the germline V gene are MNHEY and SVGEGT. Trimming pared 5 bases from V and 1 base from J, leaving 15 bases between. The CDR3 runs 16 residues. CDR3 DNA: TGTGCCAGCAGTCCCGGTCGGGGGAGGTCTGGAAACACCATATATTTT. Protein product: CASSPGRGRSGNTIYF.

The chain combines TRBV19 with TRBJ1-2; D gene ambiguous. V was clipped by 5 bases and J by 4 bases, with 11 bases between them. The CDR3 contains 13 residues. Germline CDR1 is LNHDA and CDR2 is SQIVND (reference sequence). Here the CDR3 DNA reads TGTGCCAGTAGTCCCACAGAGATCTATGGCTACACCTTC. Translating it yields CASSPTEIYGYTF.

This clone appeared a few times. The chain couples TRBV27 to TRBJ2-3; weak D call: TRBD2 (5 bases). The CDR3 loop spans 13 amino acids. Germline lookup yields CDR1 MNHEY and CDR2 SMNVEV (reference sequence). V lost 6 bases to trimming and J lost 6 bases, with 13 bases between them. The CDR3 coding sequence is TGTGCCAGCAGCCCCATAGCGAGGGATACGCAGTATTTT. Its translation: CASSPIARDTQYF.

The sample holds one count of this clone. V is TRBV10-3 and J is TRBJ2-7; TRBD1 matches 10 bases. V lost 0 bases to trimming and J lost 3 bases; unmatched junction nucleotides: 2. There are 15 residues in the CDR3. The germline gives CDR1 ENHRY, CDR2 SYGVKD. CDR3 region: CAISESGTGDYEQYF. The DNA of the CDR3 is TGTGCCATCAGTGAGTCGGGGACAGGGGACTACGAGCAGTACTTC.

The genes are TRBV12-3 or TRBV12-4 and TRBJ2-5; D ambiguous. The V gene lost 2 bases and the J gene lost 3 bases, with 7 bases spanning the gap. This CDR3 is built from 13 residues. CDR3 residues: CASSLIAEETQYF. DNA of the CDR3: TGTGCCAGCAGTTTAATCGCGGAAGAGACCCAGTACTTC.

This clone was found a few times. This rearrangement joins TRBV6-2 or TRBV6-3 to TRBJ1-2; TRBD1 matches at 9 bases. This CDR3 has 16 residues. Germline assignment: CDR1 MNHEY and CDR2 SVGEGT. The V gene end was trimmed by 0 bases and the J gene end by 8 bases; junction bases not matched to a gene: 10. The CDR3 is CASSYSQGARIGGYTF. The CDR3 DNA reads TGTGCCAGCAGTTACTCACAGGGGGCGAGGATCGGCGGCTACACCTTC.

This chain connects TRBV9 to TRBJ2-3; 10 nucleotides line up with TRBD2. Losses at the gene ends were 3 bases for V and 2 bases for J; bases not matched to a gene: 3. CDR3 size: 15 residues. Per germline, CDR1 SGDLS and CDR2 YYNGEE. Here the CDR3 reads CASSAAGGYTDTQYF. In nucleotides, the CDR3 is TGTGCCAGCAGCGCAGCGGGGGGGTACACAGATACGCAGTATTTT.

This rearrangement joins TRBV6-1 to TRBJ2-4, with a possible D match to TRBD2 (5 bases). This CDR3 spans 13 amino acids. V was shortened by 0 bases and J by 15 bases, with 15 bases between the two germline ends. Germline CDR1 is MNHNS and CDR2 is SASEGT. The chain's CDR3 is CASSEAGTRAAYF. CDR3 nucleotide sequence: TGTGCCAGCAGTGAAGCAGGAACGAGGGCGGCGTACTTC.

V is TRBV3-1 (or the pseudogene TRBV3-2) and J is TRBJ2-2; TRBD2 agrees at 8 bases. The CDR3 is made up of 17 amino acids. Per the germline V gene, CDR1 is LGHDT and CDR2 is YNNKEL (reference sequence). V lost 0 bases and J lost 4; bases outside the gene matches: 7. For the CDR3, the DNA is TGTGCCAGCAGCCAAGATCCCAGCGGGAGTATCACCGGGGAGCTGTTTTTT. This codes for CASSQDPSGSITGELFF.

The chain combines TRBV14 with TRBJ1-1; D gene uncertain. V was clipped by 0 bases and J by 1 base, with 9 bases between them. This CDR3 has 15 residues. Germline lookup yields CDR1 SGHDN and CDR2 FVKESK. This CDR3 is CASSQERATNTEAFF. In DNA form, the CDR3 reads TGTGCCAGCAGCCAAGAGCGCGCTACGAACACTGAAGCTTTCTTT.

The V call is TRBV30, the J call TRBJ1-3; 10 bases align to TRBD1. CDR1 is GTSNPN, CDR2 SVGIG, per germline (reference sequence). The V and J ends lost 5 bases and 3 bases, in that order; junction bases with no gene match: 7. This CDR3 region has 15 residues. In DNA, the CDR3 is TGTGCCTGGCGACTAGGACAGGGGGGTGGAAACACCATATATTTT. Translation gives CAWRLGQGGGNTIYF.

The rearrangement joins TRBV19 to TRBJ2-7; 8 bases align to TRBD1. Germline CDR1 LNHDA, CDR2 SQIVND (reference sequence). CDR3 length: 14 residues. The trim removed 6 bases at V and 2 bases at J, leaving 6 bases unmatched. CDR3 nucleotide sequence: TGTGCCAGTAGGACGGACAGGGAAACCTACGAGCAGTACTTC. The encoded protein is CASRTDRETYEQYF. Full variable domain (remainder filled in from reference TRBV19 and TRBJ2-7): DGGITQSPKYLFRKEGQNVTLSCEQNLNHDAMYWYRQDPGQGLRLIYYSQIVNDFQKGDIAEGYSVSREKKESFPLTVTSAQKNPTAFYLCASRTDRETYEQYFGPGTRLTVT.

The gene calls are TRBV5-1 and TRBJ1-3; D is perhaps TRBD1 (6 bases). The CDR3 has 16 amino acids. Per the germline V gene, CDR1 is SGHRS and CDR2 is YFSETQ. The V end was cut by 2 bases, the J end by 0 bases, with 12 bases between. The CDR3 sequence is CASSFGQFSSGNTIYF. CDR3 in DNA: TGCGCCAGCAGCTTTGGACAGTTTAGCTCTGGAAACACCATATATTTT.

The J gene is TRBJ2-1, the V gene TRBV18; TRBD2 matches at 7 bases. The CDR3 has 16 amino acids. Germline CDR1 reads KGHSH; CDR2 reads LQKENI. Germline trimming cut 2 bases from V and 8 bases from J; bases unmatched to any gene: 12. The CDR3 DNA reads as TGTGCCAGCTCACCATTCGCGGGAGCGGTTGTTGATGAGCAGTTCTTC. Amino acid sequence: CASSPFAGAVVDEQFF.

Only one count was recorded for this clone. This chain links TRBV19 with TRBJ2-7; 7 bases are shared with TRBD2. This CDR3 has 15 residues. Germline CDR1 LNHDA, CDR2 SQIVND (reference sequence). The J segment lost 3 bases and the V segment lost 3 bases, leaving 8 bases of the junction unmatched. Here the CDR3 DNA reads TGTGCCAGTAGTATGTCTTCCCGGGGGGACTACGAGCAGTACTTC. Translating it yields CASSMSSRGDYEQYF.

The rearrangement links TRBV7-9 to TRBJ2-7, with 8 bases aligning to TRBD1. J gave up 5 bases and V 1 base, and 7 bases lay outside the gene matches. This CDR3 region has 15 residues. Germline values: CDR1 SEHNR, CDR2 FQNEAQ (reference sequence). The CDR3 bases are TGTGCCAGCAGCTTAGGGACAGGGCGACGCGACGAGCAGTACTTC. Amino acids: CASSLGTGRRDEQYF.